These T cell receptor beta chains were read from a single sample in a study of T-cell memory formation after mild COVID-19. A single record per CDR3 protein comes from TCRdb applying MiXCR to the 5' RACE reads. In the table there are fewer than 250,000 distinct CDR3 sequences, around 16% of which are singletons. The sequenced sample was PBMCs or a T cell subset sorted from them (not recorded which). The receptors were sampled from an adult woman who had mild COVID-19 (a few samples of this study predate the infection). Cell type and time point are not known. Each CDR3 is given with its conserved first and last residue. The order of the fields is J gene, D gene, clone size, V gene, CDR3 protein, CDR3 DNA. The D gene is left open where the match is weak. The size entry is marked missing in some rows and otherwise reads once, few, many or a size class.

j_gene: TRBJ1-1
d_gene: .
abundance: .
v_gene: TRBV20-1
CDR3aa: CSARDDLWDTEAFF
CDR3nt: TGCAGTGCTAGAGACGACCTATGGGACACTGAAGCTTTCTTT

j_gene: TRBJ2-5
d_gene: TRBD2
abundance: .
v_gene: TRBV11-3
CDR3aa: CASSFLDGLATETQYF
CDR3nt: TGTGCCAGCAGCTTTCTAGACGGACTAGCTACGGAGACCCAGTACTTC

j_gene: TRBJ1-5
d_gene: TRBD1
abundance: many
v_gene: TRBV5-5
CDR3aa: CASSPGTDSNQPQHF
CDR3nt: TGTGCCAGCAGCCCAGGGACAGATAGCAATCAGCCCCAGCATTTT

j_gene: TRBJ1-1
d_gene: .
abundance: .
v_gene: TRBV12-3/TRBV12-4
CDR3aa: CATSMRPNTEAFF
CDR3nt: TGTGCCACCTCCATGCGGCCGAACACTGAAGCTTTCTTT

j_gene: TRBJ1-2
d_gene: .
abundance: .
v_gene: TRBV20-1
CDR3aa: CSARPGTGSYGYTF
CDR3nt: TGCAGTGCTAGACCCGGGACGGGAAGCTATGGCTACACCTTC

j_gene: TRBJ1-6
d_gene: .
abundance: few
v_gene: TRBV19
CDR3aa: CASEHYPRRNSPLHF
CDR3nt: TGTGCCAGTGAACACTATCCTAGGCGGAATTCACCCCTCCACTTT

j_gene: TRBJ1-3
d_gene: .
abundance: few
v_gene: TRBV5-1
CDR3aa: CASSLDSSYGNTIYF
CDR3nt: TGCGCCAGCAGCTTGGACAGCTCTTATGGAAACACCATATATTTT

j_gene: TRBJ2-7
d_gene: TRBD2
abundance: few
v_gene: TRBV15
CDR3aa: CATSREAGAGYEQYF
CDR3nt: TGTGCCACCAGCAGAGAAGCGGGAGCAGGGTACGAGCAGTACTTC

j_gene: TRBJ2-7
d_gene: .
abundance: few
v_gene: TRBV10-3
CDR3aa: CAISGGAGYEQYF
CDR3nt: TGTGCCATCAGTGGGGGGGCAGGTTACGAGCAGTACTTC

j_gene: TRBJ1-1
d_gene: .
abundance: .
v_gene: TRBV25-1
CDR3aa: CASSAQGDTEAFF
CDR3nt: TGTGCCAGCAGTGCCCAGGGCGACACTGAAGCTTTCTTT

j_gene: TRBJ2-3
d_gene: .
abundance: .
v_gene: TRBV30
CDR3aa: CAWRLGGPTDTQYF
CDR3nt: TGTGCCTGGAGGCTCGGAGGGCCCACAGATACGCAGTATTTT

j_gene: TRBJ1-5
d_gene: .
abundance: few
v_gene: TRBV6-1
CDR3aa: CASRIIYDQPQHF
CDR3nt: TGTGCCAGCAGAATTATCTATGATCAGCCCCAGCATTTT

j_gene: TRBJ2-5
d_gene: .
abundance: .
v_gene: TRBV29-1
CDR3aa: CSVPTPPLETQYF
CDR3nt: TGCAGCGTCCCAACCCCGCCTCTGGAGACCCAGTACTTC

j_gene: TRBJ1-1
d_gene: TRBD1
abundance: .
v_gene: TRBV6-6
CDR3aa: CASSTRQGLITEAFF
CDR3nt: TGTGCCAGCAGTACACGACAGGGTTTAATCACTGAAGCTTTCTTT

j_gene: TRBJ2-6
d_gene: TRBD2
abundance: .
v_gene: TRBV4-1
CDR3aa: CASSQGGGPSGANVLTF
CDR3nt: TGCGCCAGCAGCCAAGGCGGGGGGCCCTCTGGGGCCAACGTCCTGACTTTC

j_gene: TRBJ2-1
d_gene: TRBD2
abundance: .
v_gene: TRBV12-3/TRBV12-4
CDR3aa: CAGSLSGGGEQFF
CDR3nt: TGTGCCGGATCACTCAGCGGGGGAGGTGAGCAGTTCTTC

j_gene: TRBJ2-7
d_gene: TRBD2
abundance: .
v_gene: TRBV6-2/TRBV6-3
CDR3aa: CATVSHIAGGYEQYF
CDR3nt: TGTGCCACAGTCTCCCATATAGCGGGAGGGTACGAGCAGTACTTC

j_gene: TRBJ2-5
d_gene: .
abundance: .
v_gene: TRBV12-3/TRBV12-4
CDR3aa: CASRRSGHSQETQYF
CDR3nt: TGTGCCAGCAGACGAAGCGGACACTCCCAAGAGACCCAGTACTTC

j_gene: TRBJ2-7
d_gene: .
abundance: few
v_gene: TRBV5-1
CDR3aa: CASSLRPSPSYEQYF
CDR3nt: TGCGCCAGCAGCCTCCGTCCGAGCCCCTCCTACGAGCAGTACTTC

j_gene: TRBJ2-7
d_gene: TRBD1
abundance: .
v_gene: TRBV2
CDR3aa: CASRQTGPYEQYF
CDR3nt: TGTGCCAGCAGGCAGACAGGGCCCTACGAGCAGTACTTC

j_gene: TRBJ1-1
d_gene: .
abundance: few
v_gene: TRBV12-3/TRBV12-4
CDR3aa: CASSNTGTEAFF
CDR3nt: TGTGCCAGCAGTAATACAGGGACTGAAGCTTTCTTT

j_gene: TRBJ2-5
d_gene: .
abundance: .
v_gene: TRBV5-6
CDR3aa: CASSTPWGEHETQYF
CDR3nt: TGTGCCAGCAGCACCCCTTGGGGGGAGCACGAGACCCAGTACTTC

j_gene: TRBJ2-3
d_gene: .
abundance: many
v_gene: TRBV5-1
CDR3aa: CASSEGLRADTQYF
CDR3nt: TGCGCCAGCAGCGAGGGGCTCAGGGCAGATACGCAGTATTTT

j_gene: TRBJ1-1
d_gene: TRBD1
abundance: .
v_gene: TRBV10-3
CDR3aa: CAISGQANTEAFF
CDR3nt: TGTGCCATCAGCGGACAGGCGAACACTGAAGCTTTCTTT

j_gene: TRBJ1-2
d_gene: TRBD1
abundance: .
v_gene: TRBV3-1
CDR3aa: CASSHRDRVGGYTF
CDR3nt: TGTGCCAGCAGCCACCGGGACAGGGTAGGCGGCTACACCTTC

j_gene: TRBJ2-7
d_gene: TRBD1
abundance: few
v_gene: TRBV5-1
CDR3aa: CASSGDRAYEQYF
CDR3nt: TGCGCCAGCAGCGGGGACAGGGCCTACGAGCAGTACTTC

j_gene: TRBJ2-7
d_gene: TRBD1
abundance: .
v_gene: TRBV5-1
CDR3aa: CASSEGTGYNEQYF
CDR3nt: TGCGCCAGCAGCGAAGGGACAGGGTACAACGAGCAGTACTTC

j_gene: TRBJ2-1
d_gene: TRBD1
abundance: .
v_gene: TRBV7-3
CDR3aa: CASSLNPGQGEQFF
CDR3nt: TGTGCCAGCAGCTTAAATCCGGGACAGGGTGAGCAGTTCTTC

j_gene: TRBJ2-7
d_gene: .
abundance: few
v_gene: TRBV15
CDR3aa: CATSPTVSAYEQYF
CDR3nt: TGTGCCACCAGCCCTACGGTCTCTGCCTACGAGCAGTACTTC

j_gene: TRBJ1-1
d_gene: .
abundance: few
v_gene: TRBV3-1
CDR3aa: CASSSQVRTEAFF
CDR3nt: TGTGCCAGCAGCTCACAGGTCCGGACTGAAGCTTTCTTT

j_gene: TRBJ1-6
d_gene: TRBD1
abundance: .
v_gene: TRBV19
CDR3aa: CASSSGQGWNSPLHF
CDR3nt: TGTGCCAGTAGTTCCGGACAGGGATGGAATTCACCCCTCCACTTT

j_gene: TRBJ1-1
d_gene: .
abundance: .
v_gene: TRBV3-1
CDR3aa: CASSAGHLNTEAFF
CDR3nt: TGTGCCAGCAGCGCGGGACACCTGAACACTGAAGCTTTCTTT

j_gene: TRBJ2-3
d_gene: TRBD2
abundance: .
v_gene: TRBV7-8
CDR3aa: CASSSAGAPTDTQYF
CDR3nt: TGTGCCAGCAGCTCAGCGGGGGCGCCCACAGATACGCAGTATTTT

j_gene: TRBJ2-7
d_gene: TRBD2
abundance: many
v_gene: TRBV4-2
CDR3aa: CASSQVAGGAYEQYF
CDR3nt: TGTGCCAGCAGCCAGGTAGCGGGAGGAGCCTACGAGCAGTACTTC

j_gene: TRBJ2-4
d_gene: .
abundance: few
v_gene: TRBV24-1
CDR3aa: CAITLEDIQYF
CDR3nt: TGTGCCATCACTCTGGAGGACATTCAGTACTTC

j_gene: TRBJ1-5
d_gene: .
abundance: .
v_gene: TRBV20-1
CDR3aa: CSAIAAGVYSNQPQHF
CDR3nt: TGCAGTGCTATCGCGGCAGGGGTTTATAGCAATCAGCCCCAGCATTTT

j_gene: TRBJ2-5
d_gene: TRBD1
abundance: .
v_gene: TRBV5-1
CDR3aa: CASSPSGQGAETQYF
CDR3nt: TGCGCCAGCAGCCCCTCAGGACAGGGGGCTGAGACCCAGTACTTC

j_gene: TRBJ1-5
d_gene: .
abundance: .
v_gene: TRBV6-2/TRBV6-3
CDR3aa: CASSYSMAGASNQPQHF
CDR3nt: TGTGCCAGCAGTTACTCGATGGCCGGGGCGAGCAATCAGCCCCAGCATTTT

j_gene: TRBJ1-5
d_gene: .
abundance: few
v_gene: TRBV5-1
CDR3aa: CASSIGGGDQPQHF
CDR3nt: TGCGCCAGCAGCATCGGGGGTGGAGATCAGCCCCAGCATTTT

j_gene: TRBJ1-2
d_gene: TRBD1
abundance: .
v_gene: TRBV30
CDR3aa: CAWSPQGGHGYTF
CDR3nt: TGTGCCTGGAGTCCGCAGGGGGGCCATGGCTACACCTTC

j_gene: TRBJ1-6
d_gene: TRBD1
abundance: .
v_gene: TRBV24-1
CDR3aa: CATRGTANSPLHF
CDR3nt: TGTGCCACCAGAGGGACAGCAAATTCACCCCTCCACTTT

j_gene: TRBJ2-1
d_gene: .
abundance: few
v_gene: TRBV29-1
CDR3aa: CSLAHRANEQFF
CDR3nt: TGCAGCCTAGCTCACAGGGCGAATGAGCAGTTCTTC

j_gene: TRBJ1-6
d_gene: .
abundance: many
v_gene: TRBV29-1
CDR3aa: CSAGDGPNSPLHF
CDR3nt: TGCAGCGCGGGGGACGGACCTAATTCACCCCTCCACTTT

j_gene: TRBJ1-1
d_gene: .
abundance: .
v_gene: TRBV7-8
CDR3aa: CASSLAPYTEAFF
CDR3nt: TGTGCCAGCAGCTTAGCTCCGTACACTGAAGCTTTCTTT

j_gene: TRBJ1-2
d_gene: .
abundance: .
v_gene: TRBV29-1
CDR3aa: CSVEDGVVANYGYTF
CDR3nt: TGCAGCGTTGAAGATGGAGTGGTAGCTAACTATGGCTACACCTTC

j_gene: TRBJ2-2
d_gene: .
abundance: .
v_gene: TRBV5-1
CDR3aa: CASSLGPQTGELFF
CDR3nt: TGCGCCAGCAGCTTGGGGCCTCAGACCGGGGAGCTGTTTTTT

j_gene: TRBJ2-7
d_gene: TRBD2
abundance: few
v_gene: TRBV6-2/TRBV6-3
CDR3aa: CASSLRLAGYPYEQYF
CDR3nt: TGTGCCAGCAGCCTTCGACTAGCGGGTTACCCCTACGAGCAGTACTTC

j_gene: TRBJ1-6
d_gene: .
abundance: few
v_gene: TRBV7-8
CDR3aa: CASSLDPDVRNSPLHF
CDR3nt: TGTGCCAGCAGCTTAGATCCAGATGTACGAAATTCACCCCTCCACTTT

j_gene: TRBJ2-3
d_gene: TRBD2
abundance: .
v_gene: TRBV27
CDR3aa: CASSLSGRVTDTQYF
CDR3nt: TGTGCCAGCAGCCTTAGCGGGAGAGTCACAGATACGCAGTATTTT

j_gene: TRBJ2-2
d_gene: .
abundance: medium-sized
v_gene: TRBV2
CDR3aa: CASTNEAPRPTGELFF
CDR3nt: TGTGCCAGCACTAACGAGGCCCCTAGGCCCACCGGGGAGCTGTTTTTT

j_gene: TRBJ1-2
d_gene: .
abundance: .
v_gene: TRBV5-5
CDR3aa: CASSGEQVGRGYTF
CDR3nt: TGTGCCAGCAGCGGAGAACAAGTAGGAAGGGGCTACACCTTC

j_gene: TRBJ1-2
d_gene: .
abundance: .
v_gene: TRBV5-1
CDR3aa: CASSDGQSDYGYTF
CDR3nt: TGCGCCAGCAGCGACGGACAGTCCGACTATGGCTACACCTTC

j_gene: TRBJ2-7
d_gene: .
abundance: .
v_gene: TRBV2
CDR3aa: CASSVAAGGGSYEQYF
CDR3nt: TGTGCCAGCAGTGTGGCAGCCGGGGGTGGCTCCTACGAGCAGTACTTC

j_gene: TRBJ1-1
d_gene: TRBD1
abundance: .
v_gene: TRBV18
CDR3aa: CASSKDRTNTEAFF
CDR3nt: TGTGCCAGCTCGAAGGACAGGACGAACACTGAAGCTTTCTTT

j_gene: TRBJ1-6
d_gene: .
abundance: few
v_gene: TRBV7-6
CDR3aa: CASSPSGGLHNSPLHF
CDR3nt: TGTGCCAGCAGCCCATCCGGAGGACTGCATAATTCACCCCTCCACTTT